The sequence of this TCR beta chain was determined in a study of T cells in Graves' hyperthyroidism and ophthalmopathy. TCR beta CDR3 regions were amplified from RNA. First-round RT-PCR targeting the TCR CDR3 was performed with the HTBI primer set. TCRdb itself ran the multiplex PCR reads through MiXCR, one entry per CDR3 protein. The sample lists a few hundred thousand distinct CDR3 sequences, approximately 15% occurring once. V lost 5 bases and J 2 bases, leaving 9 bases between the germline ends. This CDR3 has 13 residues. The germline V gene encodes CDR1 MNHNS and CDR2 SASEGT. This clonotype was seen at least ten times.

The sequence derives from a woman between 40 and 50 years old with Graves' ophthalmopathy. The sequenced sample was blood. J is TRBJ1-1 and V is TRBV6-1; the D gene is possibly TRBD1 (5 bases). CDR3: CASSWGKNTEAFF. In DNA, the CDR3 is TGTGCCAGCAGTTGGGGGAAAAACACTGAAGCTTTCTTT.